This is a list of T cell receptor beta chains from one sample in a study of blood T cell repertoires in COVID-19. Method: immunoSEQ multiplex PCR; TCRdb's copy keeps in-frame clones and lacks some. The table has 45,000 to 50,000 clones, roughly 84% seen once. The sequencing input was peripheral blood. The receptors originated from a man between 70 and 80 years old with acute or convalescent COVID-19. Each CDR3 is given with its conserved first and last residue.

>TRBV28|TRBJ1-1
CASSLGTGGRNTEAFF
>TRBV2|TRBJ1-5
CASTSGEDHQPQHF
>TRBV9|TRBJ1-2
CASSVGGSGSYGYTF
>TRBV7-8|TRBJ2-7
CASSFGLARQDEQYF
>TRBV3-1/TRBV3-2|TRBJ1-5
CASSQGAQPQHF
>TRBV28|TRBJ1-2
CASRPPGQGYGYTF
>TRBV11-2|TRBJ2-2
CASSFQAGTGELFF
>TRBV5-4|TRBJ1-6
CASSSRPGQGFANSPLHF
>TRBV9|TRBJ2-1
CASSVYTDEQFF
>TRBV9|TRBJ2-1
CASSVDGLTNNEQFF
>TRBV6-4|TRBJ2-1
CASSDSGTSGSNEQFF
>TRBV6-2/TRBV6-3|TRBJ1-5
CASSYSTILGQHNQPQHF